These T cell receptor beta chains were read from a single sample in a study of T cells in Graves' hyperthyroidism and ophthalmopathy. One entry per CDR3 protein, called by TCRdb with MiXCR from the multiplex PCR reads. Among about 300,000 distinct CDR3 sequences, roughly an eighth were seen once, and the ten largest hold around 8%. Sequencing used blood. These receptors all come from a woman in her thirties or forties with Graves' hyperthyroidism. Each CDR3 is given with its conserved first and last residue. A D gene is named only where the DNA matches it firmly. Size values are once, few and many counts, or a class for expanded clones, and some rows have none.

D gene	clone size	V gene	J gene	CDR3 protein	CDR3 DNA
-	many	TRBV28	TRBJ2-7	CASSLLGGYEQYF	TGTGCCAGCAGTTTGTTAGGGGGTTACGAGCAGTACTTC
TRBD2	many	TRBV5-5	TRBJ2-1	CASSGIGTTSSYNEQFF	TGTGCCAGCAGCGGGATCGGGACTACCAGCTCCTACAATGAGCAGTTCTTC
TRBD1	many	TRBV7-2	TRBJ2-1	CASSLDRGLGQFF	TGTGCCAGCAGCTTGGACAGGGGGCTAGGGCAGTTCTTC
-	-	TRBV6-6	TRBJ1-1	CASSYSVGGAGTEAFF	TGTGCCAGCAGTTACTCGGTCGGGGGCGCGGGGACTGAAGCTTTCTTT
-	-	TRBV4-1	TRBJ1-6	CASSQLESLGTPRGPLHF	TGCGCCAGCAGCCAACTTGAGTCCTTGGGGACGCCCCGGGGACCCCTCCACTTT
-	-	TRBV19	TRBJ2-6	CASTGLNSGANVLTF	TGTGCCAGTACGGGCCTTAACTCTGGGGCCAACGTCCTGACTTTC
TRBD2	few	TRBV5-1	TRBJ2-2	CASSPSGRDTGELFF	TGCGCCAGCAGCCCTAGCGGGAGGGACACCGGGGAGCTGTTTTTT
TRBD2	few	TRBV29-1	TRBJ2-3	CSVNGAGGTDTQYF	TGCAGCGTTAACGGAGCGGGAGGTACAGATACGCAGTATTTT
-	many	TRBV20-1	TRBJ2-7	CSARESLSNEQYF	TGCAGTGCTAGAGAGTCCCTTAGCAACGAGCAGTACTTC
TRBD1	-	TRBV11-3	TRBJ1-4	CASRETGPNEKLFF	TGTGCCAGCAGGGAGACAGGGCCAAATGAAAAACTGTTTTTT
-	many	TRBV6-1	TRBJ1-2	CASSEAGRGYTF	TGTGCCAGCAGTGAAGCGGGCCGAGGCTACACCTTC
-	-	TRBV3-1	TRBJ2-7	CASSPGHDYEQYF	TGTGCCAGCAGCCCCGGACACGACTACGAGCAGTACTTC
-	-	TRBV10-1	TRBJ2-5	CASSEFGYQETQYF	TGCGCCAGCAGTGAGTTTGGGTACCAAGAGACCCAGTACTTC
-	few	TRBV6-6	TRBJ2-2	CASSYTTTEGELFF	TGTGCCAGCAGTTACACTACCACGGAAGGGGAGCTGTTTTTT
TRBD1	-	TRBV9	TRBJ1-5	CASSKGQGANQPQHF	TGTGCCAGCAGCAAGGGACAGGGGGCGAATCAGCCCCAGCATTTT
TRBD1	many	TRBV12-3/TRBV12-4	TRBJ2-2	CASSHGQGAPGELFF	TGTGCCAGCAGTCACGGACAGGGGGCGCCTGGGGAGCTGTTTTTT
-	many	TRBV28	TRBJ1-1	CASSSLELRAFF	TGTGCCAGCAGTTCCTTGGAACTGAGAGCTTTCTTT
TRBD1	many	TRBV29-1	TRBJ1-4	CSVTGGDEKLFF	TGCAGCGTGACAGGGGGAGATGAAAAACTGTTTTTT
TRBD2	many	TRBV6-1	TRBJ2-3	CASSERLAGTYTDTQYF	TGTGCCAGCAGTGAAAGACTAGCGGGGACCTACACAGATACGCAGTATTTT
TRBD2	-	TRBV4-1	TRBJ2-3	CASSRGLAGATDTQYF	TGCGCCAGCAGCCGCGGACTAGCGGGAGCCACAGATACGCAGTATTTT
-	many	TRBV7-2	TRBJ2-5	CASSQDGLEGETQYF	TGTGCCAGCAGCCAAGATGGGCTAGAAGGAGAGACCCAGTACTTC
-	-	TRBV9	TRBJ1-3	CASSVAGTSGNTIYF	TGTGCCAGCAGCGTAGCGGGTACCTCTGGAAACACCATATATTTT
-	many	TRBV24-1	TRBJ2-1	CATSGTAGVSSYNEQFF	TGTGCCACAAGCGGGACAGCGGGAGTGAGCTCCTACAATGAGCAGTTCTTC
TRBD1	many	TRBV28	TRBJ1-2	CASSFRGHDGYTF	TGTGCCAGCAGTTTCAGGGGGCATGATGGCTACACCTTC
-	many	TRBV2	TRBJ2-3	CASSEESRGTDTQYF	TGTGCCAGCAGTGAAGAAAGCCGGGGAACAGATACGCAGTATTTT
-	-	TRBV20-1	TRBJ1-4	CSARGGVGEKLFF	TGCAGTGCTAGAGGGGGGGTGGGGGAAAAACTGTTTTTT
-	many	TRBV18	TRBJ1-5	CASSPGGASQPQHF	TGTGCCAGCTCACCAGGGGGCGCAAGTCAGCCCCAGCATTTT
-	few	TRBV2	TRBJ1-6	CASSDEMGTASPLHF	TGTGCCAGCAGTGACGAAATGGGGACGGCATCACCCCTCCACTTT
-	many	TRBV2	TRBJ1-5	CASNSLTGRNQPQHF	TGTGCCAGCAATTCTCTTACAGGCCGCAATCAGCCCCAGCATTTT